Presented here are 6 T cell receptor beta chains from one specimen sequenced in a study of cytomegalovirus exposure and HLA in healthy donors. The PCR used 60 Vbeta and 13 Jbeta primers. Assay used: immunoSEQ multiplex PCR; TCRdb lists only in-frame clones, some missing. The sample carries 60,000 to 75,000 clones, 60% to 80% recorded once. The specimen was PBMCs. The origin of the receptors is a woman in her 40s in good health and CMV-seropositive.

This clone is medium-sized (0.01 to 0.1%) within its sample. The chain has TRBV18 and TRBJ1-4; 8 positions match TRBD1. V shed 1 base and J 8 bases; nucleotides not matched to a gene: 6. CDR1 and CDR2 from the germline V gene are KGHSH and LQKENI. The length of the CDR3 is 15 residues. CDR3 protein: CASSPLPGTGEKLFF. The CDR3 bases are TGTGCCAGCTCACCACTTCCCGGGACAGGCGAAAAACTGTTTTTT.

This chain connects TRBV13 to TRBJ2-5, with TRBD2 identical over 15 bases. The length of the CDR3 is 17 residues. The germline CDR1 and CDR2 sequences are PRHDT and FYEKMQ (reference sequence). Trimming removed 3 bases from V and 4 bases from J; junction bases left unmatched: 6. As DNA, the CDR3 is TGTGCCAGCAGCTTCCGAGGGGGACTAGCGGGGGGAGAGACCCAGTACTTC. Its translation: CASSFRGGLAGGETQYF.

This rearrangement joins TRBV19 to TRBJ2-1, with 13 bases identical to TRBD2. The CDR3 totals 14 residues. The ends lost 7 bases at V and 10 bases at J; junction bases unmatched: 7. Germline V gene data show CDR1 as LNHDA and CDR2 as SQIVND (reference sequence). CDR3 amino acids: CASKRLAGGNEQFF. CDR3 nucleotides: TGTGCCAGTAAGCGACTAGCGGGGGGAAACGAGCAGTTCTTC.

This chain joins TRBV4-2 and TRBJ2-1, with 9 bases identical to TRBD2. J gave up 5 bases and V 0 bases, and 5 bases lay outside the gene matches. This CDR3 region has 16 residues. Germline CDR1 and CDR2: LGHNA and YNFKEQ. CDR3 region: CASSQDPGLANNEQFF. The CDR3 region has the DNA TGTGCCAGCAGCCAAGATCCGGGACTAGCTAACAATGAGCAGTTCTTC.

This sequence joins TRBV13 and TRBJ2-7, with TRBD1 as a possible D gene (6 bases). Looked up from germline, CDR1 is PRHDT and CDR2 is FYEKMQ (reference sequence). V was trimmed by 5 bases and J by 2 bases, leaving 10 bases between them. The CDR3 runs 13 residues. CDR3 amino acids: CASSADRTYEQYF. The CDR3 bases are TGTGCCAGCAGCGCAGACAGGACCTACGAGCAGTACTTC.

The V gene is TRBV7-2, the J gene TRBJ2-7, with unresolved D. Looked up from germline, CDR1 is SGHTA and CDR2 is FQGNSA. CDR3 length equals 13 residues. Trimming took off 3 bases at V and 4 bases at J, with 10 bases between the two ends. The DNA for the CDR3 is TGTGCCAGCAGCTTGCGTATCGGGTACGAGCAGTACTTC. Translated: CASSLRIGYEQYF.